The source of this T cell receptor (beta chain) is a study of CD8 T cells in ankylosing spondylitis (TCRdb year 2017). Turning to the overall study: To find TCR variants linked to disease, the study profiled T cell receptor beta repertoires in ankylosing spondylitis patients and healthy donors. The whole study cohort included about a hundred healthy donors and 20 to 30 ankylosing spondylitis patients. Peripheral blood was sampled, and synovial fluid was additionally collected from ankylosing spondylitis patients.

Here is what the overall study found, with its caveats: The disease-linked clones were reported as significantly enriched in matched synovial fluid samples from ankylosing spondylitis patients. Some of the motif variants had been reported before in the synovial fluid and blood of reactive arthritis patients, a finding that suggests common disease-initiation mechanisms. A TCR beta motif of about eight highly homologous amino acid variants appeared characteristic of blood from ankylosing spondylitis patients. The disease-linked clones showed a CD8+ phenotype and occurred at relatively low frequencies in peripheral blood.

The table lists this clonotype with a few counts. Its cognate antigen has yet to be identified. Base qualities were left out, and no much larger clone turns up one base away. CDR3 length: 16 amino acids, cysteine to phenylalanine. Only CDR3 DNA is held: 48 bases, read in frame from base 1. V loses 0 bases, J loses 4 bases, and the germline ends lie 15 bases apart. Looking up the germline V gene yields CDR1 SGHTA and CDR2 FQGTGA. Sequenced on an Illumina HiSeq 2500. TCR beta libraries were prepared by quantitative 5'-RACE with molecular barcodes. For the original study's pipeline: To identify disease-linked TCR variants, a new computational method was used, one built on a probabilistic model of VDJ rearrangement. TCRdb ran its own pipeline on the public reads, namely fastp trimming at Q25 and MiXCR clone calling, and kept in-frame beta chains. One record per CDR3 amino acid sequence lists the most common genes and DNA. V and J calls and clone size were set by TCRdb, not the authors. This sample gives more than 500,000 distinct CDR3 sequences in total; about 5.2% of them show up just once. Roughly 3.5% of the sample rests with the top ten.

This sequence uses TRBV7-3 and TRBJ1-2; a weak D assignment points to TRBD1 (5 bases agree). The sequence derives from a male donor with ankylosing spondylitis. Sequenced: blood, either unsorted or a sorted T cell fraction (not recorded which). The CDR3 region: CASSLTPTVGRYGYTF. The nucleotide sequence is TGTGCCAGCAGCTTAACCCCGACAGTCGGTCGCTATGGCTACACCTTC. With the portions outside the CDR3 filled from the reference TRBV7-3 and TRBJ1-2 genes, the complete variable region becomes GAGVSQTPSNKVTEKGKYVELRCDPISGHTALYWYRQSLGQGPEFLIYFQGTGAADDSGLPNDRFFAVRPEGSVSTLKIQRTERGDSAVYLCASSLTPTVGRYGYTFGSGTRLTVV.